This is a list of T cell receptor beta chains from one sample in a study of blood T cell repertoires in COVID-19. Sequenced by immunoSEQ multiplex PCR; TCRdb stores in-frame clones only, minus some. This table holds a few hundred thousand clones, around 87% found once. The source material was PBMCs or T cells enriched from blood (not recorded which). All receptors derive from a young man who had recovered from COVID-19. The CDR3 runs from the conserved cysteine through the conserved F or W. The D gene is left open where the match is weak. Size tells how often a clone was seen (once, few, many) or the class of an expanded clone, and some rows leave it out.

clone_size j_call v_call d_call cdr3_aa cdr3_nt
once TRBJ1-6 TRBV6-5 NA CASTFSIRGNSPLHF TGTGCCAGCACCTTCTCCATCAGGGGTAACTCACCCCTCCACTTT
NA TRBJ1-1 TRBV6-5 NA CASRKILGAFF TGTGCCAGCAGGAAAATCCTAGGAGCTTTCTTT
once TRBJ1-1 TRBV5-1 NA CASSLDRGTEAFF TGCGCCAGCAGCTTGGATCGGGGTACTGAAGCTTTCTTT
NA TRBJ1-1 TRBV19 NA CASSMMKTREAFF TGTGCCAGTAGTATGATGAAGACGAGGGAAGCTTTCTTT
many TRBJ1-3 TRBV7-9 TRBD1 CASSSPGQPGNTIYF TGTGCCAGCAGCTCCCCGGGACAGCCCGGAAACACCATATATTTT
NA TRBJ2-1 TRBV10-3 TRBD2 CAISAGGTNEQFF TGTGCCATCAGTGCGGGAGGGACTAATGAGCAGTTCTTC
NA TRBJ2-5 TRBV5-4 TRBD2 CASSLEGGGAWETQYF TGTGCCAGCAGCTTGGAAGGCGGGGGGGCCTGGGAGACCCAGTACTTC
NA TRBJ2-2 TRBV15 TRBD1 CATSRWGTGAKNGELFF TGTGCCACCAGCAGATGGGGGACAGGGGCGAAGAACGGGGAGCTGTTTTTT
NA TRBJ1-4 TRBV19 NA CASSRVVGGNEKLFF TGTGCCAGTAGTAGGGTTGTGGGGGGGAATGAAAAACTGTTTTTT
NA TRBJ1-1 TRBV5-1 NA CASRMDTANTEAFF TGCGCCAGCAGGATGGACACCGCGAACACTGAAGCTTTCTTT
NA TRBJ2-1 TRBV7-6 NA CASSEQGGSYNEQFF TGTGCCAGCAGCGAACAGGGCGGCTCCTACAATGAGCAGTTCTTC
NA TRBJ2-6 TRBV5-4 NA CASSWGLDRSGANVLTF TGTGCCAGCAGCTGGGGCCTGGACCGCTCTGGGGCCAACGTCCTGACTTTC
NA TRBJ2-2 TRBV5-1 TRBD1 CASSLWGTGTNTGELFF TGCGCCAGCAGCTTGTGGGGGACAGGGACCAACACCGGGGAGCTGTTTTTT
NA TRBJ1-4 TRBV9 NA CASSVAPGARGEKLFF TGTGCCAGCAGCGTAGCCCCAGGGGCTAGGGGTGAAAAACTGTTTTTT
once TRBJ2-7 TRBV5-6 NA CASSYTSGGNYEQYF TGTGCCAGCAGCTACACATCAGGGGGGAACTACGAGCAGTACTTC
NA TRBJ2-3 TRBV6-5 NA CASSYSTGRTDTQYF TGTGCCAGCAGTTACTCGACAGGCCGCACAGATACGCAGTATTTT
NA TRBJ1-2 TRBV7-9 TRBD1 CASSLGQGAHGYTF TGTGCCAGCAGCTTGGGACAGGGGGCCCATGGCTACACCTTC
NA TRBJ2-1 TRBV7-9 NA CASSLVEFANNEQFF TGTGCCAGCAGCCTCGTGGAGTTTGCTAACAATGAGCAGTTCTTC
NA TRBJ2-7 TRBV5-1 TRBD1 CASSYGTGSLPPYEQYF TGCGCCAGCAGCTACGGGACAGGGAGTCTCCCCCCCTACGAGCAGTACTTC
NA TRBJ2-5 TRBV19 TRBD1 CASRGQGALTETQYF TGTGCCAGTAGGGGACAGGGGGCGCTGACTGAGACCCAGTACTTC
NA TRBJ1-1 TRBV18 TRBD1 CASSKGARDTEAFF TGTGCCAGCTCAAAGGGGGCCCGGGACACTGAAGCTTTCTTT
NA TRBJ1-4 TRBV3-1/TRBV3-2 NA CASSPGQPYEKLFF TGTGCCAGCAGCCCGGGACAACCCTATGAAAAACTGTTTTTT
NA TRBJ2-5 TRBV12-3/TRBV12-4 NA CASSLVGETQYF TGTGCCAGCAGTTTAGTTGGCGAGACCCAGTACTTC
NA TRBJ1-6 TRBV2 NA CASDTMGPSSYNSPLHF TGTGCCAGCGATACGATGGGGCCAAGCTCCTATAATTCACCCCTCCACTTT
NA TRBJ1-5 TRBV6-1 NA CASSELFAQGQPQHF TGTGCCAGCAGTGAGCTTTTCGCTCAGGGTCAGCCCCAGCATTTT
NA TRBJ2-4 TRBV3-1/TRBV3-2 NA CASRTSGIAKNIQYF TGTGCCAGCAGAACTTCAGGGATAGCCAAAAACATTCAGTACTTC
NA TRBJ1-2 TRBV28 NA CASSTLTPSQNGYTF TGTGCCAGCAGTACGCTAACTCCTAGCCAAAATGGCTACACCTTC
NA TRBJ1-1 TRBV21-1 NA CASKGGTEAFF TGTGCCAGCAAAGGGGGTACTGAAGCTTTCTTT
NA TRBJ1-1 TRBV20-1 NA CSASGGGGEAFF TGCAGTGCTAGTGGAGGGGGGGGCGAAGCTTTCTTT
NA TRBJ1-1 TRBV6-5 NA CASSDTVGITEAFF TGTGCCAGCAGCGACACCGTGGGCATCACTGAAGCTTTCTTT
NA TRBJ1-4 TRBV18 NA CASSPNRQIVHEKLFF TGTGCCAGCTCACCAAACAGGCAGATAGTACATGAAAAACTGTTTTTT
NA TRBJ2-5 TRBV9 NA CASSETVAQETQYF TGTGCCAGCAGCGAGACAGTTGCCCAAGAGACCCAGTACTTC
NA TRBJ1-2 TRBV14 NA CASSVGRAYGYTF TGTGCCAGCAGCGTCGGGAGGGCCTATGGCTACACCTTC
NA TRBJ1-3 TRBV4-2 NA CASSPPGTPSGNTIYF TGTGCCAGCAGCCCCCCCGGGACACCGTCTGGAAACACCATATATTTT
NA TRBJ1-1 TRBV19 TRBD1 CASSYPTGGVGTEAFF TGTGCCAGTAGTTACCCGACAGGGGGGGTTGGCACTGAAGCTTTCTTT
NA TRBJ2-1 TRBV15 TRBD2 CATSRGLAGAYNEQFF TGTGCCACCAGCAGAGGACTAGCGGGGGCTTACAATGAGCAGTTCTTC
NA TRBJ2-1 TRBV15 NA CATSRVGGGEYNEQFF TGTGCCACCAGCAGAGTGGGGGGTGGGGAGTACAATGAGCAGTTCTTC
NA TRBJ1-6 TRBV2 NA CASSAWQYNSPLHF TGTGCCAGCAGTGCCTGGCAATATAATTCACCCCTCCACTTT
NA TRBJ1-1 TRBV18 NA CASSPTPGDGTEAFF TGTGCCAGCTCACCAACCCCAGGGGATGGCACTGAAGCTTTCTTT
NA TRBJ2-2 TRBV6-5 NA CASSRRAGELFF TGTGCCAGCAGTCGCCGGGCCGGGGAGCTGTTTTTT
NA TRBJ1-4 TRBV4-1 TRBD1 CASRRTGVVNEKLFF TGCGCCAGCAGGCGGACAGGGGTGGTGAATGAAAAACTGTTTTTT
NA TRBJ1-4 TRBV7-9 TRBD1 CASSSEGGFYEKLFF TGTGCCAGCAGCTCTGAAGGGGGCTTTTATGAAAAACTGTTTTTT
NA TRBJ2-1 TRBV11-2 NA CASSTTGNNEQFF TGTGCCAGCAGCACAACAGGAAACAATGAGCAGTTCTTC
NA TRBJ1-1 TRBV7-9 TRBD1 CASSLMGQGAELF TGTGCCAGCAGCTTAATGGGACAGGGGGCTGAGCTCTTT